A single sample gave rise to the 13 T cell receptor beta chains below, sequenced in a study of early T cells in non-severe SARS-CoV-2 infection. TCRdb used MiXCR to reprocess the 5' RACE reads, holding one entry per CDR3 protein. The data hold about 11,000 distinct CDR3 sequences, with over 4% observed a single time. The material sequenced was whole blood. Receptor source: an adult who was a healthcare worker with PCR-confirmed SARS-CoV-2 infection or an uninfected control (not recorded which).

In this sample, this clonotype turned up a few times. The chain carries TRBV7-3 and TRBJ1-2; D remains ambiguous. Germline V gives CDR1 SGHTA, CDR2 FQGTGA. The CDR3 has 14 residues. The ends were cut back, 5 bases at V and 7 bases at J, with 17 bases in the middle. The CDR3 is CASSPGDTGRGYTF. DNA for the CDR3: TGTGCCAGCAGCCCGGGAGATACGGGTCGTGGCTACACCTTC.

This clonotype was found many times. The J gene is TRBJ2-7, the V gene TRBV5-1, with no clear D. V was cut by 0 bases and J by 3 bases, with 10 bases left in between. CDR3 length: 14 residues. Germline loops: CDR1 SGHRS, CDR2 YFSETQ. The CDR3 sequence: CASSLESNLYEQYF. The CDR3 DNA follows: TGCGCCAGCAGCTTGGAGTCCAACCTCTACGAGCAGTACTTC.

This clonotype was observed a handful of times. At one of its ends the junction is not consistent with the germline gene, which may arise from a read error. This rearrangement joins TRBV7-7 to TRBJ2-2; the match to TRBD1 covers 9 bases. Per germline, CDR1 SSHAT and CDR2 FNYEAQ (reference sequence). CDR3 size: 20 residues. In DNA, the CDR3 is TGTGCTAGCAGCCCTGTGGATCGACCGGGACAGGGAGTGAACACCGGGGAGCTGTTTTTT. Its protein is CASSPVDRPGQGVNTGELFF.

This clonotype was recorded a few times. The chain recombines TRBV5-8 with TRBJ2-3, with 9 bases lining up with TRBD2. The ends lost 2 bases at V and 5 bases at J; junction bases unmatched: 0. The germline V gene encodes CDR1 SGHTS and CDR2 YDEGEE. The CDR3 spans 13 residues. CDR3 sequence reads: CASSLAGGDTQYF. CDR3 nucleotides: TGTGCCAGCAGCTTAGCGGGGGGAGATACGCAGTATTTT.

At least ten counts were recorded for this clonotype. The chain is built from TRBV7-8 and TRBJ2-5; 12 nucleotides align to TRBD2. This CDR3 is built from 17 residues. Germline-derived CDR1 and CDR2 are SGHVS and FQNEAQ. The J segment lost 2 bases and the V segment lost 0 bases, leaving 4 bases of the junction unmatched. CDR3 sequence (DNA): TGTGCCAGCAGCTTAGCGCCAGGACTAGCGGGGCAAGAGACCCAGTACTTC. Translation: CASSLAPGLAGQETQYF. Variable domain in full (rest from reference TRBV7-8 and TRBJ2-5): GAGVSQSPRYKVAKRGQDVALRCDPISGHVSLFWYQQALGQGPEFLTYFQNEAQLDKSGLPSDRFFAERPEGSVSTLKIQRTQQEDSAVYLCASSLAPGLAGQETQYFGPGTRLLVL.

This chain joins TRBV29-1 and TRBJ2-3, with 12 positions matching TRBD2. Germline V lookup: CDR1 SQVTM, CDR2 ANQGSEA. This CDR3 region has 15 residues. V lost 5 bases, J lost 5 bases, and 8 bases stayed unmatched. The CDR3 loop is CSVRPSGGALDTQYF. The CDR3 nucleotides read TGCAGCGTTAGGCCTAGCGGGGGGGCTTTAGATACGCAGTATTTT.

This clonotype was detected a few times. V gene TRBV18 combines with J gene TRBJ1-1; D might be TRBD1 (5 bases). This CDR3 spans 16 amino acids. Trimming removed 4 bases from V and 2 bases from J, with 17 bases in between. Germline V gene lookup returns CDR1 KGHSH and CDR2 LQKENI. The CDR3 spells CASSLGGGNLNTEAFF. As DNA, the CDR3 is TGTGCCAGCTCACTGGGTGGGGGAAACCTTAACACTGAAGCTTTCTTT.

Many counts were recorded for this clonotype. The chain links TRBV11-3 to TRBJ2-1; D not resolved. Germline-derived CDR1 and CDR2 are SGHNT and YENEEA. The V end lost 1 base, the J end lost 7 bases, and 5 bases lay between the germline ends. The CDR3 extends over 12 amino acids. CDR3 sequence (DNA): TGTGCCAGCAGCTTAGCTCTTAATGAGCAGTTCTTC. Its protein product is CASSLALNEQFF.

This clonotype was recorded many times. V is TRBV7-8 and J is TRBJ1-2; the D is unclear. CDR1 is SGHVS and CDR2 is FQNEAQ in the germline V gene. The CDR3 contains 14 residues. V gave up 7 bases and J gave up 8 bases, with 20 bases separating them. As DNA, the CDR3 is TGTGCCAGCACCCCAAGGGCGGATCAGAGGGGCTACACCTTC. Translation gives CASTPRADQRGYTF.

In its sample, this clonotype was seen many times. The V call is TRBV2, the J call TRBJ2-7, with unresolved D. The CDR3 loop spans 11 amino acids. Trimming removed 8 bases at V and 4 bases at J, with 9 bases between. Germline V CDR1 and CDR2: SNHLY, FYNNEI. The CDR3, as DNA: TGTGCCAGCCGGAAGGTTTACGAGCAGTACTTC. This translates into CASRKVYEQYF.

This sequence joins TRBV6-1 and TRBJ2-2, with a weak D call TRBD1 (6 bases). The CDR3 is 15 residues long. The V end was cut by 1 base, the J end by 6 bases, with 12 bases between. Germline loops: CDR1 MNHNS, CDR2 SASEGT. CDR3 DNA sequence: TGTGCCAGCAGTGAAGTCAGGGGTGGAGCCGGGGAGCTGTTTTTT. As protein: CASSEVRGGAGELFF.

This clonotype was counted ten times or more. The V and J genes are TRBV4-1 and TRBJ2-2; D perhaps matches TRBD1 (6 bases). This CDR3 has 17 residues. Germline lookup yields CDR1 MGHRA and CDR2 YSYEKL. The V end was cut by 3 bases, the J end by 1 base, with 15 bases between. CDR3 in amino acids: CASSHQLDRRNTGELFF. The CDR3 coding sequence is TGCGCCAGCAGCCACCAATTAGACAGGAGGAACACCGGGGAGCTGTTTTTT.

This clonotype showed up many times. This chain connects TRBV5-5 to TRBJ2-2, with D possibly TRBD1 on 5 matching bases. CDR1 and CDR2 from the germline V gene are SGHKS and YYEKEE (reference sequence). The V gene lost 2 bases and the J gene lost 3 bases, with 5 bases spanning the gap. The CDR3 extends over 13 amino acids. The CDR3 here is CASSLQDTGELFF. The CDR3 DNA reads TGTGCCAGCAGCTTACAGGACACCGGGGAGCTGTTTTTT.